Shown below are 24 T cell receptor beta chains from a single sample sequenced in a study of control samples from healthy donors and cancer patients. Libraries were prepared by immunoSEQ multiplex PCR; TCRdb keeps only in-frame clonotypes and omits some of them. The data hold approximately 87,000 clones, with roughly 93% observed a single time. The sample comprised PBMCs. The receptors were sampled from a woman in her thirties or forties with lung cancer.

V is TRBV6-5 and J is TRBJ1-5, with unresolved D. The CDR3 is 13 residues long. V dropped 6 bases and J dropped 5 bases, with 11 bases sitting between them. CDR1 is MNHEY, CDR2 SVGAGI, per germline. This chain's CDR3 is CASSQERDQPQHF. CDR3 coding DNA: TGTGCCAGCAGCCAAGAGCGGGATCAGCCCCAGCATTTT.

The chain uses TRBV18 and TRBJ1-1; D gene ambiguous. The ends were cut back, 0 bases at V and 6 bases at J, with 8 bases in the middle. Per the germline V gene, CDR1 is KGHSH and CDR2 is LQKENI. CDR3 length: 13 residues. The CDR3 nucleotides read TGTGCCAGCTCACCACCGGGCTTACCTGAAGCTTTCTTT. The encoded protein is CASSPPGLPEAFF.

This clone has a single count. The chain carries TRBV9 and TRBJ1-6; 7 bases line up with TRBD1. The J segment lost 7 bases and the V segment lost 0 bases, leaving 7 bases of the junction unmatched. The CDR3 is 16 residues long. CDR1 and CDR2 from the germline V gene are SGDLS and YYNGEE. This chain's CDR3 is CASSVGGQVGNSPLHF. The DNA of the CDR3 is TGTGCCAGCAGCGTAGGAGGACAGGTCGGCAATTCACCCCTCCACTTT.

This chain links TRBV9 with TRBJ2-2, with D uncertain. Germline CDR1 is SGDLS and CDR2 is YYNGEE. The CDR3 totals 14 residues. Trimming left V 3 bases short and J 4 bases short, with 10 bases between. The CDR3 loop reads CASSADPGTGELFF. CDR3 sequence (DNA): TGTGCCAGCAGCGCGGACCCCGGCACCGGGGAGCTGTTTTTT.

The J gene is TRBJ2-3, the V gene TRBV27, with no clear D. The germline gives CDR1 MNHEY, CDR2 SMNVEV (reference sequence). The CDR3 is 12 residues long. The V and J ends lost 5 bases and 6 bases respectively, with 9 bases between them. In nucleotides, the CDR3 is TGTGCCAGCAGTCCCCGAGAGGATACGCAGTATTTT. Its protein product is CASSPREDTQYF.

The chain is built from TRBV28 and TRBJ1-2; D uncertain. The CDR3 totals 13 residues. The V gene lost 2 bases and the J gene lost 2 bases, with 6 bases spanning the gap. Germline-derived CDR1 and CDR2 are MDHEN and SYDVKM. The CDR3 region is CASSLKGNYGYTF. CDR3 DNA: TGTGCCAGCAGTTTAAAAGGAAACTATGGCTACACCTTC.

The chain uses TRBV6-1 and TRBJ2-7; 9 nucleotides match TRBD1. V trimming: 3 bases; J trimming: 3 bases; junction bases outside the gene matches: 6. Germline V gene sequence: CDR1 MNHNS, CDR2 SASEGT. There are 15 residues in the CDR3. The CDR3 DNA is TGTGCCAGCAGTGAGGGGACAGGGATGGTCTACGAGCAGTACTTC. Its translation: CASSEGTGMVYEQYF.

This chain joins TRBV19 and TRBJ2-5, with D hard to call. Per germline, CDR1 LNHDA and CDR2 SQIVND (reference sequence). V was trimmed by 3 bases and J by 0 bases, leaving 5 bases between them. The CDR3 totals 13 residues. CDR3 coding DNA: TGTGCCAGTAGTATTCGGGACCAAGAGACCCAGTACTTC. This gives the protein CASSIRDQETQYF.

The chain links TRBV23-1 to TRBJ1-4; 7 bases align to TRBD1. TRBV23-1 falls under the ORF class, with uncertain function. Trimming removed 5 bases from V and 8 bases from J; junction bases left unmatched: 14. The CDR3 runs 16 residues. CDR3 residues: CASSSQGGTNVEKLFF. In DNA form, the CDR3 reads TGCGCCAGCAGTTCTCAGGGGGGGACGAATGTAGAAAAACTGTTTTTT.

The rearrangement joins TRBV19 to TRBJ1-2; tentative D call: TRBD1 (6 bases). The CDR3 is 12 amino acids. Germline CDR1 and CDR2: LNHDA and SQIVND (reference sequence). Trimming took off 7 bases at V and 2 bases at J, with 8 bases between the two ends. CDR3 coding DNA: TGTGCCAGTACTCAGGGGAACTATGGCTACACCTTC. It codes for CASTQGNYGYTF.

The J gene is TRBJ2-7, the V gene TRBV6-1, with 13 bases lining up with TRBD2. V was clipped by 3 bases and J by 7 bases; unmatched bases: 6. The CDR3 has 15 amino acids. The germline gives CDR1 MNHNS, CDR2 SASEGT. Written as DNA, the CDR3 is TGTGCCAGCAGTGACGGGACTAGCGGGGCTAGTGAGCAGTACTTC. Translation gives CASSDGTSGASEQYF.

The V gene is TRBV2, the J gene TRBJ2-7, with D possibly called TRBD1 or TRBD2 (6 bases each). V was clipped by 7 bases and J by 5 bases, with 15 bases between them. This CDR3 contains 13 residues. Germline V gene sequence: CDR1 SNHLY, CDR2 FYNNEI. CDR3 protein: CASNGGPLDEQYF. The CDR3 nucleotides read TGTGCCAGCAACGGGGGCCCCCTCGACGAGCAGTACTTC.

The rearrangement links TRBV6-2 or TRBV6-3 to TRBJ2-2, with 9 bases identical to TRBD1. The CDR3 spans 15 residues. Germline assignment: CDR1 MNHEY and CDR2 SVGEGT. The J segment lost 6 bases and the V segment lost 4 bases, leaving 6 bases of the junction unmatched. The CDR3 sequence is CASSLLDRGAGELFF. DNA of the CDR3: TGTGCCAGCAGTTTACTGGACAGGGGCGCCGGGGAGCTGTTTTTT.

This rearrangement joins TRBV6-5 to TRBJ1-2; D is possibly TRBD1 (6 bases). V was trimmed by 5 bases and J by 2 bases, leaving 15 bases between them. This CDR3 spans 15 amino acids. CDR1 MNHEY and CDR2 SVGAGI come from the germline V gene. CDR3 DNA sequence: TGTGCCAGCAGTATTACACAGGGATTAAACTATGGCTACACCTTC. Residues: CASSITQGLNYGYTF.

This clone appeared a single time. The gene calls are TRBV6-5 and TRBJ1-2; D may be TRBD1 (6 bases). Looked up from germline, CDR1 is MNHEY and CDR2 is SVGAGI. The V end was cut by 8 bases, the J end by 2 bases, with 12 bases between. CDR3 length equals 13 residues. The CDR3 protein is CASSQGINYGYTF. The CDR3 bases are TGTGCCAGCTCTCAGGGGATAAACTATGGCTACACCTTC.

V gene TRBV12-5 combines with J gene TRBJ1-2; possibly TRBD1 for D (6 bases). In germline, CDR1 is LGHNT, CDR2 FRNRAP. The V end lost 6 bases, the J end lost 2 bases, and 13 bases lay between the germline ends. The CDR3 runs 14 residues. The DNA for the CDR3 is TGTGCTAGTGGCCCCCTTACAGGGAACTATGGCTACACCTTC. This gives the protein CASGPLTGNYGYTF.

The chain recombines TRBV2 with TRBJ1-2; D might be TRBD1 (6 bases). Germline V gives CDR1 SNHLY, CDR2 FYNNEI. V was pared by 5 bases and J by 4 bases, with 11 bases between. The CDR3 is made up of 13 amino acids. The CDR3 nucleotides read TGTGCCAGCAGTCTAGGGGGAATCTATGGCTACACCTTC. Its protein is CASSLGGIYGYTF.

V gene TRBV7-2 combines with J gene TRBJ1-2, with 9 bases aligning to TRBD1. The CDR3 loop spans 13 amino acids. Germline CDR1 is SGHTA and CDR2 is FQGNSA. V was pared by 5 bases and J by 6 bases, with 4 bases of the junction left unmatched. The chain's CDR3 is CASSPGTGHGYTF. The CDR3, as DNA: TGTGCCAGCAGCCCCGGGACAGGGCATGGCTACACCTTC.

The chain combines TRBV7-9 with TRBJ2-7; 8 nucleotides agree with TRBD1. J was trimmed by 7 bases and V by 4 bases; bases with no gene match: 6. The CDR3 is made up of 13 amino acids. CDR1 is SEHNR, CDR2 FQNEAQ, per germline (reference sequence). The CDR3 here is CASSWTGSGEQYF. CDR3 in DNA: TGTGCCAGCAGCTGGACAGGGAGTGGGGAGCAGTACTTC.

The chain uses TRBV18 and TRBJ1-2; TRBD1 agrees at 7 bases. With 3 bases clipped from V and 4 bases from J, the junction kept 8 bases outside the gene matches. This CDR3 region has 15 residues. Germline V gives CDR1 KGHSH, CDR2 LQKENI. The CDR3 loop reads CASSPGTVDSYGYTF. The CDR3 DNA is TGTGCCAGCTCACCGGGGACAGTAGACTCCTATGGCTACACCTTC.

The V call is TRBV27, the J call TRBJ2-3; TRBD2 matches 10 bases. The CDR3 consists of 18 residues. Germline CDR1 MNHEY, CDR2 SMNVEV (reference sequence). V lost 2 bases to trimming and J lost 4 bases; unmatched junction nucleotides: 12. DNA of the CDR3: TGTGCCAGCAGTTTAAGGCCGGGGAGCGGGGGGGCCCCAGATACGCAGTATTTT. Residues: CASSLRPGSGGAPDTQYF.

The chain has TRBV4-2 and TRBJ1-1, with unresolved D. CDR1 LGHNA and CDR2 YNFKEQ come from the germline V gene. The CDR3 spans 15 residues. Trimming removed 5 bases from V and 1 base from J, with 14 bases in between. CDR3 DNA sequence: TGTGCCAGCAGCAGTAGAGAGAACTCGAACACTGAAGCTTTCTTT. Translation: CASSSRENSNTEAFF.

The rearrangement joins TRBV5-6 to TRBJ2-7; TRBD1 is a possible D gene (5 bases). CDR1 is SGHDT, CDR2 YYEEEE, per germline. V lost 5 bases, J lost 4 bases, and 19 bases lay in between. The CDR3 length is 15 residues. CDR3 coding DNA: TGTGCCAGCAGAATAAGGGGCCGGCAAATTTACGAGCAGTACTTC. The encoded protein is CASRIRGRQIYEQYF.

The chain joins TRBV29-1 to TRBJ1-2; D remains ambiguous. Deletions cut 6 bases from V and 1 base from J, with 18 bases between. CDR3 length: 15 residues. In germline, CDR1 is SQVTM, CDR2 ANQGSEA. The CDR3 reads CSVEEGGSLNYGYTF. CDR3 nucleotide sequence: TGCAGCGTCGAGGAGGGCGGGAGCCTTAACTATGGCTACACCTTC.